These 21 T cell receptor beta chains originate from one sample sequenced in a study of T cell repertoires in cytomegalovirus infection. One entry per CDR3 protein results from TCRdb running MiXCR on the reads. The sample records about 400,000 distinct CDR3 sequences, about a sixth being singletons. The sequenced sample consisted of PBMCs. Receptor source: a human donor in good health (CMV status not recorded). Some clones in this sample may be carry-over from other donors' samples.

V usage is TRBV20-1 and J usage is TRBJ2-7; unclear D gene. Germline V CDR1 and CDR2: DFQATT, SNEGSKA (reference sequence). V lost 5 bases, J lost 2 bases, and 7 bases lay in between. CDR3 length: 11 residues. The CDR3 is CSAPLAYEQYF. In DNA form, the CDR3 reads TGCAGTGCTCCTTTAGCCTACGAGCAGTACTTC.

This clonotype has just one count. This chain links TRBV18 with TRBJ1-3; unclear D gene. V dropped 4 bases and J dropped 0 bases, with 7 bases sitting between them. CDR1 is KGHSH and CDR2 is LQKENI in the germline V gene. The CDR3 is made up of 14 amino acids. CDR3 region: CASSLDASGNTIYF. CDR3 DNA: TGTGCCAGCTCACTCGACGCCTCTGGAAACACCATATATTTT.

The chain links TRBV2 to TRBJ2-7; 10 bases map to TRBD1. Looked up from germline, CDR1 is SNHLY and CDR2 is FYNNEI. After removal of 6 bases from V and 5 bases from J, the junction contained 7 bases not matched to a gene. The length of the CDR3 is 14 residues. The CDR3 region is CASRGDRGDDEQYF. CDR3 DNA: TGTGCCAGCAGGGGGGACAGGGGTGACGACGAGCAGTACTTC. The entire variable domain, with the rest obtained from reference TRBV2 and TRBJ2-7, is as follows: EPEVTQTPSHQVTQMGQEVILRCVPISNHLYFYWYRQILGQKVEFLVSFYNNEISEKSEIFDDQFSVERPDGSNFTLKIRSTKLEDSAMYFCASRGDRGDDEQYFGPGTRLTVT.

Many counts were recorded for this clonotype. This rearrangement joins TRBV6-2 or TRBV6-3 to TRBJ2-1, with TRBD2 matching 14 bases. V trimming: 6 bases; J trimming: 7 bases; junction bases outside the gene matches: 8. Germline V CDR1 and CDR2: MNHEY, SVGEGT. This CDR3 region has 16 residues. The CDR3 loop is CASSGLGTSGRNEQFF. The CDR3 DNA reads as TGTGCCAGCAGCGGTCTCGGGACTAGCGGGAGAAATGAGCAGTTCTTC.

This clonotype appeared many times. The chain has TRBV20-1 and TRBJ1-6, with D possibly TRBD1 on 5 matching bases. Per the germline V gene, CDR1 is DFQATT and CDR2 is SNEGSKA (reference sequence). The CDR3 runs 14 residues. Trimming removed 6 bases at V and 5 bases at J, with 14 bases between. CDR3 protein: CSAKRAGNNSPLHF. The DNA for the CDR3 is TGCAGTGCCAAGCGTGCAGGGAATAATTCACCCCTCCACTTT.

The chain recombines TRBV12-3 or TRBV12-4 with TRBJ2-6, with D maybe TRBD1 (5 bases). The CDR3 runs to 16 residues. V lost 1 base and J lost 3, with 10 bases in between. The CDR3 bases are TGTGCCAGCAGTTTAGGGGGCGCGGATGGGGCCAACGTCCTGACTTTC. As protein: CASSLGGADGANVLTF.

The rearrangement uses TRBV6-2 or TRBV6-3 and TRBJ2-3; D not certain. The CDR3 length is 17 residues. The germline gives CDR1 MNHEY, CDR2 SVGEGT. The V and J ends lost 2 bases and 2 bases respectively, with 17 bases between them. The CDR3 DNA reads TGTGCCAGCAGTTACAATTCCGCGGCCTCTCACACAGATACGCAGTATTTT. Translation: CASSYNSAASHTDTQYF.

This clonotype was counted ten times or more. V usage is TRBV7-9 and J usage is TRBJ1-2; a possible D gene is TRBD1 (5 bases). Germline assignment: CDR1 SEHNR and CDR2 FQNEAQ (reference sequence). This CDR3 comprises 14 residues. V gave up 4 bases and J gave up 5 bases, with 14 bases separating them. The CDR3, as DNA: TGTGCCAGCAGCTCTCAGACAGATAGTTATGGCTACACCTTC. Protein sequence: CASSSQTDSYGYTF.

This clonotype was counted only a few times. The genes are TRBV10-3 and TRBJ2-2, with D possibly matching TRBD1 (5 bases). The V gene's germline CDR1 is ENHRY and CDR2 SYGVKD. The CDR3 spans 14 residues. V shed 4 bases and J shed 5 bases, with 11 bases lying between them. CDR3 protein: CAISAPGRTGELFF. Written as DNA, the CDR3 is TGTGCCATCAGTGCGCCAGGGCGGACCGGGGAGCTGTTTTTT.

This clonotype occurred a few times. The CDR3 region is CSASPRGLSSYNEQFF. In DNA form, the CDR3 reads TGCAGTGCTAGTCCCAGGGGGTTAAGCTCCTACAATGAGCAGTTCTTC. The chain joins TRBV20-1 to TRBJ2-1, with 7 bases identical to TRBD1. The CDR3 has 16 amino acids. Germline CDR1 DFQATT, CDR2 SNEGSKA (reference sequence). The V and J ends lost 3 bases and 0 bases, in that order; junction bases with no gene match: 8.

This clonotype has just a few counts. CDR3 coding DNA: TGTGCCAGCAGCGACAGGAGGACCAGCACAGATACGCAGTATTTT. It translates to CASSDRRTSTDTQYF. This sequence joins TRBV2 and TRBJ2-3, with D possibly matching TRBD1 (6 bases). V lost 6 bases to trimming and J lost 0 bases, with 13 bases between them. In germline, CDR1 is SNHLY, CDR2 FYNNEI. The CDR3 has 15 amino acids.

Many counts were recorded for this clonotype. The V and J genes are TRBV7-9 and TRBJ2-1; 10 nucleotides align to TRBD1. With 7 bases clipped from V and 6 bases from J, the junction kept 3 bases outside the gene matches. CDR1 and CDR2 (germline): SEHNR, FQNEAQ (reference sequence). The CDR3 runs to 13 residues. CDR3 residues: CASNGQGGNEQFF. The CDR3 DNA reads TGTGCCAGCAATGGACAGGGGGGCAATGAGCAGTTCTTC.

This clonotype has a count of ten or more. This chain joins TRBV11-2 and TRBJ2-7; maybe TRBD2 (5 bases). V lost 5 bases and J lost 5, with 16 bases in between. The CDR3 contains 14 residues. Germline V gene data show CDR1 as SGHAT and CDR2 as FQNNGV. As DNA, the CDR3 is TGTGCCAGCAGCCCCCGGGGTAGCTTGGACGAGCAGTACTTC. Translating it yields CASSPRGSLDEQYF.

This chain connects TRBV15 to TRBJ1-1; 7 nucleotides agree with TRBD1. Germline CDR1 and CDR2: LNHNV and YYDKDF (reference sequence). J gave up 4 bases and V 4 bases, and 3 bases lay outside the gene matches. CDR3 length: 13 residues. CDR3 in DNA: TGTGCCACCAGCAAAGGGGGCAGCACTGAAGCTTTCTTT. It yields the protein CATSKGGSTEAFF.

This clonotype was seen many times. This chain connects TRBV7-6 to TRBJ2-5; the D gene is possibly TRBD1 (5 bases). The CDR3 loop spans 14 amino acids. V was trimmed by 1 base and J by 8 bases, leaving 14 bases between them. Germline-derived CDR1 and CDR2 are SGHVS and FNYEAQ. The CDR3 protein is CASSLVQDQGTQYF. The CDR3, as DNA: TGTGCCAGCAGCTTAGTACAGGACCAAGGAACCCAGTACTTC.

This clonotype was recorded at least ten times. This chain links TRBV7-8 with TRBJ2-1; no clear D gene. Germline V lookup: CDR1 SGHVS, CDR2 FQNEAQ. The CDR3 covers 14 residues. V was cut by 1 base and J by 9 bases, with 13 bases left in between. This CDR3 reads CASSLGVVSGEQFF. CDR3 coding DNA: TGTGCCAGCAGCTTAGGAGTAGTGAGTGGTGAGCAGTTCTTC.

This clonotype was observed many times. The V gene is TRBV7-2, the J gene TRBJ2-1, with 9 nucleotides matching TRBD2. There are 16 residues in the CDR3. Germline V gene sequence: CDR1 SGHTA, CDR2 FQGNSA. V was clipped by 5 bases and J by 0 bases; unmatched bases: 5. CDR3 nucleotide sequence: TGTGCCAGCAGCCCAATAGCGGGAGCCTCCTACAATGAGCAGTTCTTC. Amino acid sequence: CASSPIAGASYNEQFF.

This clonotype was seen a few times. The V and J genes are TRBV5-1 and TRBJ2-5, with D possibly TRBD1 on 5 matching bases. From germline, CDR1 is SGHRS and CDR2 YFSETQ. This CDR3 is 15 amino acids long. The germline V and J ends were trimmed by 0 bases and 5 bases, with 14 bases remaining between them. The CDR3 loop is CASSLGQGVFETQYF. DNA of the CDR3: TGCGCCAGCAGCTTGGGGCAGGGTGTCTTCGAGACCCAGTACTTC.

This clonotype came up a few times. The chain carries TRBV5-4 and TRBJ1-5; no firm D call. Trimming removed 0 bases at V and 6 bases at J, with 13 bases between. The CDR3 spans 15 residues. Germline values: CDR1 SGHNT, CDR2 YYREEE (reference sequence). The CDR3, as DNA: TGTGCCAGCAGCTTGGGCCCGGACTTCGGTCAGCCCCAGCATTTT. Amino acid sequence: CASSLGPDFGQPQHF.

This clonotype was seen ten or more times. The chain couples TRBV23-1 to TRBJ2-5; D gene unclear. TRBV23-1 carries the ORF label, with uncertain function. V lost 7 bases and J lost 1, with 19 bases in between. This CDR3 spans 16 amino acids. In DNA, the CDR3 is TGCGCCAGCAATCCTGGGGTCCTACACCGCCAAGAGACCCAGTACTTC. Its translation is CASNPGVLHRQETQYF.

The rearrangement joins TRBV10-3 to TRBJ2-3; 12 positions agree with TRBD2. The germline CDR1 and CDR2 sequences are ENHRY and SYGVKD. Trimming at V came to 3 bases and at J to 1 base, leaving 5 bases not matched to a gene. The CDR3 has 17 amino acids. The CDR3 nucleotides read TGTGCCATCAGTGACCCTAGCGGGGGGGCTGGCACAGATACGCAGTATTTT. Encoded protein: CAISDPSGGAGTDTQYF.